These T cell receptor beta chains were read from a single sample in a study of a mutant IDH1 vaccine in newly diagnosed glioma. TCRdb keeps only in-frame clones here, not all; method: immunoSEQ multiplex PCR. Of approximately 70,000 clones listed, under 90% were seen once; the top ten hold roughly 13%. For these receptors, no antigen is known. The sample consisted of PBMCs, taken from a glioma patient whose treatment included an IDH1 peptide vaccine. All receptors come from a man between 18 and 29 years old with glioma. Each CDR3 is given with its conserved first and last residue. The D gene is left open where the match is weak. The size entry is marked missing in some rows and otherwise reads once, few, many or a size class.

v_call: TRBV28
d_call: -
clone_size: -
cdr3_length: 13
j_call: TRBJ1-5
cdr3_aa: CASRSDRHQPQHF
cdr3_nt: TGTGCCAGCAGGTCGGACCGCCATCAGCCCCAGCATTTT

v_call: TRBV5-1
d_call: -
clone_size: -
cdr3_length: 15
j_call: TRBJ1-5
cdr3_aa: CASSLGGGTDQPQHF
cdr3_nt: TGCGCCAGCAGCTTGGGTGGCGGGACCGATCAGCCCCAGCATTTT

v_call: TRBV9
d_call: -
clone_size: -
cdr3_length: 12
j_call: TRBJ2-2
cdr3_aa: CASSFHDGELFF
cdr3_nt: TGTGCCAGCAGCTTCCATGACGGGGAGCTGTTTTTT

v_call: TRBV4-1
d_call: TRBD1
clone_size: -
cdr3_length: 17
j_call: TRBJ1-2
cdr3_aa: CASSPGTGAGVSYGYTF
cdr3_nt: TGCGCCAGCAGCCCAGGGACAGGGGCAGGAGTAAGCTATGGCTACACCTTC

v_call: TRBV7-2
d_call: -
clone_size: -
cdr3_length: 15
j_call: TRBJ1-2
cdr3_aa: CASSLMGASNYGYTF
cdr3_nt: TGTGCCAGCAGCTTAATGGGGGCATCTAACTATGGCTACACCTTC

v_call: TRBV2
d_call: TRBD1
clone_size: -
cdr3_length: 14
j_call: TRBJ2-5
cdr3_aa: CASSEGQIQETQYF
cdr3_nt: TGTGCCAGCAGTGAGGGACAGATACAAGAGACCCAGTACTTC

v_call: TRBV4-3
d_call: -
clone_size: -
cdr3_length: 15
j_call: TRBJ2-2
cdr3_aa: CASSQDLGNTGELFF
cdr3_nt: TGCGCCAGCAGCCAAGATTTGGGGAACACCGGGGAGCTGTTTTTT

v_call: TRBV5-4
d_call: -
clone_size: -
cdr3_length: 15
j_call: TRBJ2-1
cdr3_aa: CASSRPLELHSEQFF
cdr3_nt: TGTGCCAGCAGCCGTCCCCTAGAGTTACATAGTGAGCAGTTCTTC

v_call: TRBV7-3
d_call: TRBD1
clone_size: -
cdr3_length: 14
j_call: TRBJ1-2
cdr3_aa: CASSFGTGAYGYTF
cdr3_nt: TGTGCCAGCAGCTTCGGGACAGGGGCCTATGGCTACACCTTC

v_call: TRBV5-1
d_call: -
clone_size: -
cdr3_length: 13
j_call: TRBJ2-5
cdr3_aa: CASSLDSQETQYF
cdr3_nt: TGCGCCAGCAGCTTGGATAGCCAGGAGACCCAGTACTTC

v_call: TRBV6-1
d_call: -
clone_size: -
cdr3_length: 13
j_call: TRBJ1-2
cdr3_aa: CASSVGNNYGYTF
cdr3_nt: TGTGCCAGCAGTGTAGGGAATAACTATGGCTACACCTTC

v_call: TRBV6-5
d_call: -
clone_size: -
cdr3_length: 15
j_call: TRBJ2-1
cdr3_aa: CASSYELGGRNEQFF
cdr3_nt: TGTGCCAGCAGTTACGAACTAGGGGGGCGCAATGAGCAGTTCTTC

v_call: TRBV4-3
d_call: -
clone_size: once
cdr3_length: 15
j_call: TRBJ1-1
cdr3_aa: CASSQEGFGNTEAFF
cdr3_nt: TGCGCCAGCAGCCAAGAAGGTTTTGGGAACACTGAAGCTTTCTTT

v_call: TRBV4-3
d_call: -
clone_size: -
cdr3_length: 15
j_call: TRBJ1-3
cdr3_aa: CASSQDRGSGNTIYF
cdr3_nt: TGCGCCAGCAGCCAAGATCGCGGTTCTGGAAACACCATATATTTT

v_call: TRBV7-9
d_call: TRBD1
clone_size: -
cdr3_length: 15
j_call: TRBJ1-2
cdr3_aa: CASSLARQGDYGYTF
cdr3_nt: TGTGCCAGCAGCTTAGCGCGACAGGGGGACTATGGCTACACCTTC

v_call: TRBV2
d_call: -
clone_size: -
cdr3_length: 12
j_call: TRBJ2-3
cdr3_aa: CASSEWADTQYF
cdr3_nt: TGTGCCAGCAGTGAGTGGGCAGATACGCAGTATTTT

v_call: TRBV18
d_call: TRBD1
clone_size: -
cdr3_length: 15
j_call: TRBJ2-1
cdr3_aa: CASSPFGTGLNEQFF
cdr3_nt: TGTGCCAGCTCACCGTTCGGGACAGGGTTAAATGAGCAGTTCTTC

v_call: TRBV12-5
d_call: -
clone_size: -
cdr3_length: 12
j_call: TRBJ1-1
cdr3_aa: CASGYPTGEAFF
cdr3_nt: TGTGCTAGTGGTTATCCGACAGGCGAAGCTTTCTTT

v_call: TRBV7-8
d_call: -
clone_size: -
cdr3_length: 15
j_call: TRBJ1-5
cdr3_aa: CASSLANRLNQPQHF
cdr3_nt: TGTGCCAGCAGCTTAGCAAACAGACTCAATCAGCCCCAGCATTTT

v_call: TRBV6-5
d_call: -
clone_size: -
cdr3_length: 13
j_call: TRBJ1-2
cdr3_aa: CASSSLQTFSYTF
cdr3_nt: TGTGCCAGCAGTTCCCTCCAAACCTTTAGCTACACCTTC

v_call: TRBV7-3
d_call: TRBD1
clone_size: once
cdr3_length: 15
j_call: TRBJ1-1
cdr3_aa: CASSPGTGLNTEAFF
cdr3_nt: TGTGCCAGCAGCCCGGGGACAGGGTTGAACACTGAAGCTTTCTTT

v_call: TRBV4-3
d_call: -
clone_size: -
cdr3_length: 14
j_call: TRBJ1-5
cdr3_aa: CASSQEYSNQPQHF
cdr3_nt: TGCGCCAGCAGCCAAGAGTACAGCAATCAGCCCCAGCATTTT

v_call: TRBV20-1
d_call: -
clone_size: -
cdr3_length: 8
j_call: TRBJ1-2
cdr3_aa: CSARGPYF
cdr3_nt: TGCAGTGCTAGGGGTCCTTACTTC

v_call: TRBV7-9
d_call: -
clone_size: -
cdr3_length: 13
j_call: TRBJ1-2
cdr3_aa: CASSPVANYGYTF
cdr3_nt: TGTGCCAGCAGTCCTGTAGCTAACTATGGCTACACCTTC

v_call: TRBV6-5
d_call: -
clone_size: -
cdr3_length: 15
j_call: TRBJ2-7
cdr3_aa: CASSYARGATYEQYF
cdr3_nt: TGTGCCAGCAGTTACGCCAGGGGGGCAACCTACGAGCAGTACTTC

v_call: TRBV10-3
d_call: -
clone_size: -
cdr3_length: 15
j_call: TRBJ2-1
cdr3_aa: CAISDSGGRYNEQFF
cdr3_nt: TGTGCCATCAGTGATAGTGGGGGGCGGTACAATGAGCAGTTCTTC

v_call: TRBV21-1
d_call: -
clone_size: few
cdr3_length: 17
j_call: TRBJ1-5
cdr3_aa: CASSKPRGRYSNQPQHF
cdr3_nt: TGTGCCAGCAGCAAACCGAGGGGGCGTTATAGCAATCAGCCCCAGCATTTT

v_call: TRBV2
d_call: -
clone_size: -
cdr3_length: 17
j_call: TRBJ1-1
cdr3_aa: CASSERRGSVGNTEAFF
cdr3_nt: TGTGCCAGCAGTGAGCGACGGGGGTCGGTTGGGAACACTGAAGCTTTCTTT

v_call: TRBV30
d_call: TRBD2
clone_size: -
cdr3_length: 13
j_call: TRBJ2-7
cdr3_aa: CAWSSGRGNEQYF
cdr3_nt: TGTGCCTGGTCGAGCGGGAGAGGAAACGAGCAGTACTTC

v_call: TRBV27
d_call: -
clone_size: -
cdr3_length: 16
j_call: TRBJ1-5
cdr3_aa: CASREKGRYSNQPQHF
cdr3_nt: TGTGCCAGCAGGGAGAAGGGGAGGTATAGCAATCAGCCCCAGCATTTT

v_call: TRBV14
d_call: -
clone_size: few
cdr3_length: 14
j_call: TRBJ1-1
cdr3_aa: CASSPYRVPAEAFF
cdr3_nt: TGTGCCAGCAGCCCATACAGAGTCCCAGCTGAAGCTTTCTTT

v_call: TRBV2
d_call: -
clone_size: -
cdr3_length: 16
j_call: TRBJ2-7
cdr3_aa: CASSEYSGRGNYEQYF
cdr3_nt: TGTGCCAGCAGTGAATATTCGGGCAGGGGTAACTACGAGCAGTACTTC

v_call: TRBV18
d_call: -
clone_size: -
cdr3_length: 14
j_call: TRBJ2-3
cdr3_aa: CASSPGLSTDTQYF
cdr3_nt: TGTGCCAGCTCACCGGGGCTTAGCACAGATACGCAGTATTTT

v_call: TRBV5-1
d_call: -
clone_size: -
cdr3_length: 15
j_call: TRBJ2-2
cdr3_aa: CASAQGTSNTGELFF
cdr3_nt: TGCGCCAGCGCTCAGGGGACATCGAACACCGGGGAGCTGTTTTTT

v_call: TRBV15
d_call: -
clone_size: -
cdr3_length: 15
j_call: TRBJ1-5
cdr3_aa: CATSRDFMEDQPQHF
cdr3_nt: TGTGCCACCAGCAGAGATTTCATGGAGGATCAGCCCCAGCATTTT

v_call: TRBV6-6
d_call: -
clone_size: -
cdr3_length: 15
j_call: TRBJ1-1
cdr3_aa: CASRSREDLNTEAFF
cdr3_nt: TGTGCCAGCAGAAGCCGCGAGGACCTCAACACTGAAGCTTTCTTT

v_call: TRBV7-9
d_call: -
clone_size: -
cdr3_length: 12
j_call: TRBJ2-1
cdr3_aa: CASSPSRLEQFF
cdr3_nt: TGTGCCAGCAGCCCTAGCCGTCTTGAGCAGTTCTTC

v_call: TRBV4-3
d_call: -
clone_size: -
cdr3_length: 16
j_call: TRBJ1-6
cdr3_aa: CASSREGSSYNSPLHF
cdr3_nt: TGCGCCAGCAGCCGCGAGGGGAGCTCCTATAATTCACCCCTCCACTTT

v_call: TRBV5-6
d_call: -
clone_size: -
cdr3_length: 14
j_call: TRBJ2-5
cdr3_aa: CASSPLGRQETQYF
cdr3_nt: TGTGCCAGCAGTCCGCTTGGCAGACAAGAGACCCAGTACTTC

v_call: TRBV4-2
d_call: -
clone_size: -
cdr3_length: 15
j_call: TRBJ1-1
cdr3_aa: CASSPSVQGGTEAFF
cdr3_nt: TGTGCCAGCAGCCCGTCGGTACAGGGCGGAACTGAAGCTTTCTTT

v_call: TRBV5-1
d_call: -
clone_size: -
cdr3_length: 14
j_call: TRBJ1-6
cdr3_aa: CASSSGSARSPLHF
cdr3_nt: TGCGCCAGCAGCTCCGGGTCAGCCCGATCACCCCTCCACTTT

v_call: TRBV25-1
d_call: -
clone_size: -
cdr3_length: 14
j_call: TRBJ2-7
cdr3_aa: CASSEPGIRYEQYF
cdr3_nt: TGTGCCAGCAGTGAACCAGGGATAAGGTACGAGCAGTACTTC

v_call: TRBV7-9
d_call: TRBD1
clone_size: -
cdr3_length: 16
j_call: TRBJ1-2
cdr3_aa: CASSYTGTGISYGYTF
cdr3_nt: TGTGCCAGCAGCTATACCGGGACAGGAATTTCCTATGGCTACACCTTC

v_call: TRBV10-3
d_call: -
clone_size: -
cdr3_length: 13
j_call: TRBJ1-1
cdr3_aa: CAISRGENTEAFF
cdr3_nt: TGTGCCATCAGCCGTGGGGAGAACACTGAAGCTTTCTTT

v_call: TRBV7-2
d_call: TRBD1
clone_size: -
cdr3_length: 16
j_call: TRBJ2-3
cdr3_aa: CASSFTGTGISDTQYF
cdr3_nt: TGTGCCAGCAGCTTCACCGGGACAGGGATCTCGGATACGCAGTATTTT

v_call: TRBV11-3
d_call: -
clone_size: -
cdr3_length: 17
j_call: TRBJ1-2
cdr3_aa: CASSSKTLGRINYGYTF
cdr3_nt: TGTGCCAGCAGCTCCAAAACCTTAGGCAGAATCAACTATGGCTACACCTTC

v_call: TRBV5-4
d_call: -
clone_size: -
cdr3_length: 15
j_call: TRBJ1-1
cdr3_aa: CASSDGGGMNTEAFF
cdr3_nt: TGTGCCAGCAGCGACGGGGGTGGCATGAACACTGAAGCTTTCTTT

v_call: TRBV19
d_call: TRBD1
clone_size: -
cdr3_length: 16
j_call: TRBJ1-2
cdr3_aa: CASSVLRDRGFYGYTF
cdr3_nt: TGTGCCAGTAGTGTACTCCGGGACAGGGGATTCTATGGCTACACCTTC

v_call: TRBV5-1
d_call: TRBD1
clone_size: -
cdr3_length: 14
j_call: TRBJ1-1
cdr3_aa: CASSLGTGVTEAFF
cdr3_nt: TGCGCCAGCAGCTTGGGGACAGGGGTAACTGAAGCTTTCTTT

v_call: TRBV28
d_call: -
clone_size: -
cdr3_length: 12
j_call: TRBJ1-4
cdr3_aa: CASSRLREKLFF
cdr3_nt: TGTGCCAGCAGTAGGTTAAGAGAAAAACTGTTTTTT

v_call: TRBV9
d_call: -
clone_size: -
cdr3_length: 15
j_call: TRBJ2-1
cdr3_aa: CASSLSGTNEGEQFF
cdr3_nt: TGTGCCAGCAGCCTATCCGGGACCAACGAGGGTGAGCAGTTCTTC

v_call: TRBV19
d_call: TRBD1
clone_size: few
cdr3_length: 13
j_call: TRBJ2-7
cdr3_aa: CASATGVSYEQYF
cdr3_nt: TGTGCCAGCGCGACAGGGGTGTCATACGAGCAGTACTTC

v_call: TRBV28
d_call: -
clone_size: -
cdr3_length: 13
j_call: TRBJ1-2
cdr3_aa: CASSLEKHYGYTF
cdr3_nt: TGTGCCAGCAGTTTGGAGAAACACTATGGCTACACCTTC

v_call: TRBV10-3
d_call: -
clone_size: -
cdr3_length: 11
j_call: TRBJ2-7
cdr3_aa: CAISEQYEQYF
cdr3_nt: TGTGCCATCAGTGAACAGTACGAGCAGTACTTC